The next 8 T cell receptor beta chains were all read from a single sample in a study of T cell clones after liver transplantation. Method: immunoSEQ multiplex PCR; TCRdb's copy keeps in-frame clones and lacks some. Of roughly 80,000 clones detected, around four fifths appear once; the ten largest clones hold over 2.5%. Sample: CD4+ T cells from blood, taken at the 22-month timepoint. The receptors here all came from a human patient who received a liver transplant. Part of the T cell pool may stem from the graft donor.

The chain has TRBV7-9 and TRBJ1-5; D remains ambiguous. Germline assignment: CDR1 SEHNR and CDR2 FQNEAQ (reference sequence). The CDR3 spans 14 residues. Deletions cut 1 base from V and 6 bases from J, with 10 bases between. The CDR3 bases are TGTGCCAGCAGCTTAGACCATGCGCGTCAGCCCCAGCATTTT. Its protein product is CASSLDHARQPQHF.

The CDR3 bases are TGTGCCAGCAGTGTAAACAGGGTCCGAAGTAAAGATGGCTACACCTTC. This sequence encodes CASSVNRVRSKDGYTF. This chain joins TRBV2 and TRBJ1-2; D may be TRBD1 (6 bases). This CDR3 is built from 16 residues. The ends were cut back, 4 bases at V and 6 bases at J, with 21 bases in the middle. Germline V CDR1 and CDR2: SNHLY, FYNNEI. Complete variable domain (other parts from reference TRBV2 and TRBJ1-2): EPEVTQTPSHQVTQMGQEVILRCVPISNHLYFYWYRQILGQKVEFLVSFYNNEISEKSEIFDDQFSVERPDGSNFTLKIRSTKLEDSAMYFCASSVNRVRSKDGYTFGSGTRLTVV.

As to this clone: Relative to the germline gene, one junction end is altered; a read error may explain this. CDR3 in DNA: TGTGCCAGCAGCATAGCAGGCGGGGTCCTCTACGAGCAGTACTTC. This codes for CASSIAGGVLYEQYF. The chain recombines TRBV7-2 with TRBJ2-7, with a possible D match to TRBD2 (6 bases). Looked up from germline, CDR1 is SGHTA and CDR2 is FQGNSA. This CDR3 region has 15 residues.

This clone has more than one count but fewer than ten. This chain joins TRBV10-3 and TRBJ1-4; possibly TRBD1 for D (5 bases). V was pared by 3 bases and J by 4 bases, with 12 bases between. The CDR3 covers 15 residues. Germline CDR1 and CDR2: ENHRY and SYGVKD. For the CDR3, the DNA is TGTGCCATCAGTGAACGGGGGGGACTTAATGAAAAACTGTTTTTT. Amino acids: CAISERGGLNEKLFF.

The chain links TRBV6-1 to TRBJ1-5; the D is unclear. V lost 1 base and J 6 bases, leaving 7 bases between the germline ends. Germline CDR1 reads MNHNS; CDR2 reads SASEGT. This CDR3 region has 13 residues. The CDR3 sequence: CASSEGVGQPQHF. CDR3 nucleotide sequence: TGTGCCAGCAGTGAAGGGGTAGGTCAGCCCCAGCATTTT.

The chain carries TRBV4-3 and TRBJ2-3; D call uncertain. V was shortened by 1 base and J by 2 bases, with 13 bases between the two germline ends. The CDR3 sequence is 16 residues long. Germline CDR1 and CDR2: LGHNA and YSLEER. The CDR3 spells CASSQVRGYYTDTQYF. CDR3 bases: TGCGCCAGCAGCCAAGTTCGAGGTTACTACACAGATACGCAGTATTTT.

The gene calls are TRBV14 and TRBJ1-3; TRBD1 matches at 12 bases. The V segment lost 4 bases and the J segment 7 bases; nucleotides outside the gene matches: 5. This CDR3 has 15 amino acids. The germline V gene encodes CDR1 SGHDN and CDR2 FVKESK. The CDR3 protein is CASSLSGTGGNTIYF. As DNA, the CDR3 is TGTGCCAGCAGCCTCTCCGGGACAGGGGGCAACACCATATATTTT.

This chain joins TRBV11-2 and TRBJ2-1; TRBD1 aligns across 9 bases. V was pared by 4 bases and J by 6 bases, with 7 bases of the junction left unmatched. Germline V gives CDR1 SGHAT, CDR2 FQNNGV. The CDR3 has 15 amino acids. CDR3: CASSWTGTGFNEQFF. The CDR3 DNA follows: TGTGCCAGCAGCTGGACCGGGACAGGGTTCAATGAGCAGTTCTTC.